This TCR beta chain came from a study of cytomegalovirus exposure and HLA in healthy donors. Both 60 Vbeta primers and 13 Jbeta primers went into the PCR. Libraries were prepared by immunoSEQ multiplex PCR; TCRdb keeps only in-frame clonotypes and omits some of them. The sample records tens of thousands of clones, about 75% being singletons. CDR3 length: 15 amino acids. Between the trimmed V and J ends, which lost 2 bases and 3 bases, there was a span of 14 bases. Germline CDR1 reads GTSNPN; CDR2 reads SVGIG (reference sequence). The receptor comes from a man aged 35-49 years in good health and CMV-seronegative. The sequenced material came from PBMCs. V and J are TRBV30 and TRBJ1-5, with D hard to call. This chain's CDR3 is CAWSLSGRLNQPQHF. Written as DNA, the CDR3 is TGTGCCTGGAGTCTCTCGGGAAGGCTCAATCAGCCCCAGCATTTT.